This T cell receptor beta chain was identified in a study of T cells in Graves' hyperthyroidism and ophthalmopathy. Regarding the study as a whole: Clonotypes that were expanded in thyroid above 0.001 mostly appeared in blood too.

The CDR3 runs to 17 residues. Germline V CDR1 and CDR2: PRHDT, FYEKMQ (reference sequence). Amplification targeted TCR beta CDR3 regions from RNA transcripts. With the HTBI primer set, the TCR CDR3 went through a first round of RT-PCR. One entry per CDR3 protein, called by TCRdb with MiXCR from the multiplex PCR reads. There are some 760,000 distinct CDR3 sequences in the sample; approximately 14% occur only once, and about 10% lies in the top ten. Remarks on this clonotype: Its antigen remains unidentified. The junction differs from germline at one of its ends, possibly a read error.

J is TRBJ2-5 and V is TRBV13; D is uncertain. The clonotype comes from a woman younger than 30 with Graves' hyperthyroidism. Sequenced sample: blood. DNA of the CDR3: TGTGCCAGCAGTTTGAGTACCGGGTTCCCCGGTCAAGGGACCCAGTACTTC. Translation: CASSLSTGFPGQGTQYF.